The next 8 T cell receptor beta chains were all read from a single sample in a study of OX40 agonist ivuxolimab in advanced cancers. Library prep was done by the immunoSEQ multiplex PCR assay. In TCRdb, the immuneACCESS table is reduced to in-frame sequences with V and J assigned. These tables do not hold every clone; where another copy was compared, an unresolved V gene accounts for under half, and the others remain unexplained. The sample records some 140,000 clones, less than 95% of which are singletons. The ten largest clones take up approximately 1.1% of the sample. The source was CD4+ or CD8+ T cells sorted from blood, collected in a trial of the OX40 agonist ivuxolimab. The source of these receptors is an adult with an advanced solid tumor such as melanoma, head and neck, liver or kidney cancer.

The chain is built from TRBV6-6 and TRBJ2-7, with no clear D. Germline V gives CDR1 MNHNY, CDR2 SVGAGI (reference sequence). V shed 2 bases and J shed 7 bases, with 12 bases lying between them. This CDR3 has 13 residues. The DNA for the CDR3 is TGTGCCAGCAGTTACCCTACCCTCGAGGAGCAGTACTTC. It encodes CASSYPTLEEQYF.

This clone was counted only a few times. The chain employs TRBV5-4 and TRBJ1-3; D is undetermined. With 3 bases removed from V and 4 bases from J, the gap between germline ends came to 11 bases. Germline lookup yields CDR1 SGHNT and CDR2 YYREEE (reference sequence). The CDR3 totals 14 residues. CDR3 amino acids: CASSSRTDGNTIYF. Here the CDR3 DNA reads TGTGCCAGCAGCTCGCGGACGGACGGAAACACCATATATTTT. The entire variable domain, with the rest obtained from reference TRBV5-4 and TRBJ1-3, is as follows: ETGVTQSPTHLIKTRGQQVTLRCSSQSGHNTVSWYQQALGQGPQFIFQYYREEENGRGNFPPRFSGLQFPNYSSELNVNALELDDSALYLCASSSRTDGNTIYFGEGSWLTVV.

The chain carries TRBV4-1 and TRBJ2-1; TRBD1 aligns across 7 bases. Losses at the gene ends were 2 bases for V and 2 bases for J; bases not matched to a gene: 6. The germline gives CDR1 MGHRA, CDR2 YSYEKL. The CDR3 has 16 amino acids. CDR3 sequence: CASSQPTGNTYNEQFF. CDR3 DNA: TGCGCCAGCAGCCAACCGACAGGGAATACCTACAATGAGCAGTTCTTC.

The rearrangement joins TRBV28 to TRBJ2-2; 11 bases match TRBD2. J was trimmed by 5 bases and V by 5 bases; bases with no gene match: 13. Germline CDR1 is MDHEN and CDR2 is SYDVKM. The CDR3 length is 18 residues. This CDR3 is CASSPPPRLAGRTGELFF. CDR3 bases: TGTGCCAGCAGTCCCCCCCCAAGACTAGCGGGGAGGACCGGGGAGCTGTTTTTT.

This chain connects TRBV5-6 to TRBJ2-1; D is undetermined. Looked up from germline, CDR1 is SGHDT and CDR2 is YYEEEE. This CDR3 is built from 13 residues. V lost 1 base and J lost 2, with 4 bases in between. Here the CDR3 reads CASSLQAYNEQFF. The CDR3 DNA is TGTGCCAGCAGCTTGCAAGCCTACAATGAGCAGTTCTTC.

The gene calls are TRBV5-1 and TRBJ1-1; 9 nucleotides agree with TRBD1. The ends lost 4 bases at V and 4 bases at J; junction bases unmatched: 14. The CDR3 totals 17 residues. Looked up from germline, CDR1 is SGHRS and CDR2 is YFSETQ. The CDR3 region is CASSPGGQGPQGTEAFF. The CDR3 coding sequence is TGCGCCAGCAGCCCGGGGGGACAGGGCCCCCAGGGCACTGAAGCTTTCTTT.

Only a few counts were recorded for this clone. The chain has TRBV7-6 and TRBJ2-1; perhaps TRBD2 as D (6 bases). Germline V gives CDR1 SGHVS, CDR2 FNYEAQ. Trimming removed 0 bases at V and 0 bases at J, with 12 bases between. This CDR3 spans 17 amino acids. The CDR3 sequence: CASSLAEGRYSYNEQFF. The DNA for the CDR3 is TGTGCCAGCAGCTTAGCGGAGGGGCGGTACTCCTACAATGAGCAGTTCTTC.

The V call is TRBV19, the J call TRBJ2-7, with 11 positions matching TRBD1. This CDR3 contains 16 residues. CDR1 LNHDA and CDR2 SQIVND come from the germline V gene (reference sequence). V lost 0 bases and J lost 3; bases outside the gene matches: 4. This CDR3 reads CASSIEAGTGGYEQYF. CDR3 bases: TGTGCCAGTAGTATAGAAGCCGGGACAGGGGGCTACGAGCAGTACTTC.